One and the same sample provided the 20 T cell receptor beta chains below, sequenced in a study of blood T cell repertoires in COVID-19. Sequencing was performed with immunoSEQ multiplex PCR; in TCRdb, only in-frame clones are kept and a portion is missing. The sample holds about 320,000 clones; 80% to 90% are singletons and the top ten take roughly 1.3%. The material sequenced was peripheral blood. Source of these receptors: a woman aged 45-65 years with acute or convalescent COVID-19.

This chain links TRBV24-1 with TRBJ2-2; possible D gene TRBD2, 6 bases. V was pared by 1 base and J by 5 bases, with 10 bases between. Germline CDR1 and CDR2: KGHDR and SFDVKD. The CDR3 is made up of 15 amino acids. In DNA form, the CDR3 reads TGTGCCACCAGTGATTTATCTCGGGGGACCGGGGAGCTGTTTTTT. Amino acid sequence: CATSDLSRGTGELFF.

This chain connects TRBV12-3 or TRBV12-4 to TRBJ2-3; D gene ambiguous. This CDR3 has 13 amino acids. Trimming removed 7 bases from V and 7 bases from J, with 15 bases in between. For the CDR3, the DNA is TGTGCCAGCATAGGCAGGAATAAATATACGCAGTATTTT. This gives the protein CASIGRNKYTQYF.

This clone was recorded only once. The CDR3 loop is CASRKTGGANYGYTF. DNA of the CDR3: TGTGCCAGCAGGAAAACAGGGGGCGCGAACTATGGCTACACCTTC. The chain recombines TRBV2 with TRBJ1-2; 9 bases map to TRBD1. Per the germline V gene, CDR1 is SNHLY and CDR2 is FYNNEI. V was clipped by 6 bases and J by 2 bases; unmatched bases: 7. The CDR3 totals 15 residues. Full variable domain (missing parts from reference TRBV2 and TRBJ1-2): EPEVTQTPSHQVTQMGQEVILRCVPISNHLYFYWYRQILGQKVEFLVSFYNNEISEKSEIFDDQFSVERPDGSNFTLKIRSTKLEDSAMYFCASRKTGGANYGYTFGSGTRLTVV.

The gene calls are TRBV19 and TRBJ1-2; possibly TRBD1 for D (5 bases). The V end was cut by 6 bases, the J end by 4 bases, with 15 bases between. The CDR3 totals 14 residues. Germline CDR1 and CDR2: LNHDA and SQIVND (reference sequence). The CDR3 sequence: CASSPEGAGYGYTF. The CDR3 DNA follows: TGTGCCAGTAGCCCCGAAGGGGCAGGCTATGGCTACACCTTC.

This chain joins TRBV6-5 and TRBJ1-5; possibly TRBD1 for D (5 bases). CDR3 size: 15 residues. Trimming shortened V by 5 bases and J by 4 bases, and 15 bases separated the two germline ends. Germline CDR1 reads MNHEY; CDR2 reads SVGAGI. The CDR3 is CASSHTSGSNQPQHF. Here the CDR3 DNA reads TGTGCCAGCAGTCATACGTCAGGGTCAAATCAGCCCCAGCATTTT.

The chain combines TRBV19 with TRBJ1-4; a weak D match, TRBD1 (6 bases). Germline V CDR1 and CDR2: LNHDA, SQIVND (reference sequence). V lost 6 bases, J lost 4 bases, and 15 bases lay in between. The CDR3 has 15 residues. CDR3 amino acids: CASSLPTGRNEKLFF. CDR3 in DNA: TGTGCCAGTAGCCTTCCGACAGGCCGTAATGAAAAACTGTTTTTT. The full variable domain, its missing parts supplied by reference TRBV19 and TRBJ1-4, is DGGITQSPKYLFRKEGQNVTLSCEQNLNHDAMYWYRQDPGQGLRLIYYSQIVNDFQKGDIAEGYSVSREKKESFPLTVTSAQKNPTAFYLCASSLPTGRNEKLFFGSGTQLSVL.

V is TRBV4-1 and J is TRBJ2-3, with D possibly TRBD2 on 7 matching bases. The CDR3 is made up of 16 amino acids. Germline V CDR1 and CDR2: MGHRA, YSYEKL. V lost 3 bases and J lost 6, with 19 bases in between. The DNA for the CDR3 is TGCGCCAGCAGCCAGGGATCCTGGGGGGGGGCCGATACGCAGTATTTT. It yields the protein CASSQGSWGGADTQYF.

Only a few counts were recorded for this clone. The DNA of the CDR3 is TGTGCCAGCAGCATGCTGACCCGGGGAGAGACCCAGTACTTC. It translates to CASSMLTRGETQYF. The gene calls are TRBV7-8 and TRBJ2-5; a weak D match, TRBD2 (5 bases). The germline V and J ends were trimmed by 5 bases and 4 bases, with 14 bases remaining between them. CDR1 SGHVS and CDR2 FQNEAQ come from the germline V gene. The CDR3 is made up of 14 amino acids. Variable domain in full (rest from reference TRBV7-8 and TRBJ2-5): GAGVSQSPRYKVAKRGQDVALRCDPISGHVSLFWYQQALGQGPEFLTYFQNEAQLDKSGLPSDRFFAERPEGSVSTLKIQRTQQEDSAVYLCASSMLTRGETQYFGPGTRLLVL.

The gene calls are TRBV11-2 and TRBJ1-5; the D gene is possibly TRBD1 (6 bases). The germline gives CDR1 SGHAT, CDR2 FQNNGV. There are 17 residues in the CDR3. Trimming shortened V by 1 base and J by 3 bases, and 16 bases separated the two germline ends. CDR3: CASSLGGQGRNNQPQHF. CDR3 sequence (DNA): TGTGCCAGCAGCTTAGGGGGGCAGGGACGAAACAATCAGCCCCAGCATTTT. The whole variable domain, remainder taken from reference TRBV11-2 and TRBJ1-5, is EAGVAQSPRYKIIEKRQSVAFWCNPISGHATLYWYQQILGQGPKLLIQFQNNGVVDDSQLPKDRFSAERLKGVDSTLKIQPAKLEDSAVYLCASSLGGQGRNNQPQHFGDGTRLSIL.

The chain couples TRBV5-1 to TRBJ2-4; no clear D gene. Germline V gives CDR1 SGHRS, CDR2 YFSETQ. V lost 0 bases and J lost 0, with 10 bases in between. This CDR3 is 16 amino acids long. This chain's CDR3 is CASSLGPVVAKNIQYF. Written as DNA, the CDR3 is TGCGCCAGCAGCTTGGGGCCAGTTGTAGCCAAAAACATTCAGTACTTC.

This chain joins TRBV12-3 or TRBV12-4 and TRBJ2-1; D is ambiguous. CDR3 length: 12 amino acids. V was pared by 3 bases and J by 6 bases, with 6 bases between. The CDR3 DNA reads TGTGCCAGCAGTTTTCATAGCAATGAGCAGTTCTTC. It is translated as CASSFHSNEQFF.

The chain recombines TRBV20-1 with TRBJ1-2; D is uncertain. The CDR3 has 11 residues. Germline CDR1 and CDR2: DFQATT and SNEGSKA (reference sequence). V was shortened by 3 bases and J by 6 bases, with 8 bases between the two germline ends. The CDR3 reads CSASSSDGYTF. In nucleotides, the CDR3 is TGCAGTGCTAGCTCTTCCGATGGCTACACCTTC.

The chain recombines TRBV9 with TRBJ1-2, with D tentatively TRBD1 (6 bases). CDR1 SGDLS and CDR2 YYNGEE come from the germline V gene. The CDR3 length is 15 residues. V lost 3 bases and J 5 bases, leaving 17 bases between the germline ends. DNA of the CDR3: TGTGCCAGCAGCGATAGAGCTGGGGGCGGGTATGGCTACACCTTC. Translating gives CASSDRAGGGYGYTF.

This clone has a single count. This chain joins TRBV18 and TRBJ2-1; maybe TRBD1 (5 bases). Trimming took off 4 bases at V and 6 bases at J, with 10 bases between the two ends. The CDR3 consists of 13 residues. CDR1 is KGHSH and CDR2 is LQKENI in the germline V gene. The CDR3 DNA sequence: TGTGCCAGCTCACAGGGGTTTCTCAATGAGCAGTTCTTC. It yields the protein CASSQGFLNEQFF.

This clone occurred once. The chain links TRBV19 to TRBJ1-5; TRBD1 is a possible D gene (5 bases). The CDR3 covers 15 residues. Germline CDR1 reads LNHDA; CDR2 reads SQIVND (reference sequence). V dropped 3 bases and J dropped 0 bases, with 9 bases sitting between them. CDR3 sequence: CASSMAGNSNQPQHF. CDR3 DNA sequence: TGTGCCAGTAGTATGGCAGGGAATAGCAATCAGCCCCAGCATTTT.

This clone was counted a single time. The chain joins TRBV19 to TRBJ1-1; D is unclear. CDR1 is LNHDA and CDR2 is SQIVND in the germline V gene (reference sequence). Trimming removed 1 base at V and 4 bases at J, with 10 bases between. The CDR3 has 14 amino acids. In DNA, the CDR3 is TGTGCCAGTAGTATAGGGAGGGTAGCCACTGAAGCTTTCTTT. Its protein product is CASSIGRVATEAFF.

The CDR3 DNA is TGTGCCAGCAGGAAGACAGTAGACTATGGCTACACCTTC. This sequence encodes CASRKTVDYGYTF. This chain links TRBV12-3 or TRBV12-4 with TRBJ1-2, with a weak D call TRBD1 (5 bases). The CDR3 covers 13 residues. Trimming stripped 6 bases from V and 3 bases from J, with 11 bases between.

CDR3 loop: CASSVGLAGREQFF. In DNA, the CDR3 is TGTGCCAGCAGTGTGGGACTAGCGGGAAGGGAGCAGTTCTTC. The V call is TRBV27, the J call TRBJ2-1; 13 positions agree with TRBD2. J gave up 10 bases and V 5 bases, and 5 bases lay outside the gene matches. Per germline, CDR1 MNHEY and CDR2 SMNVEV (reference sequence). This CDR3 has 14 residues.

The V call is TRBV21-1, the J call TRBJ2-7; the table's TRBD2 call for D was not verified on the DNA. TRBV21-1 is a recognized pseudogene. The CDR3 consists of 16 residues. The CDR3 sequence is CASSPRQLLPPYEQYF. The CDR3 DNA reads TGTGCCAGCAGCCCGAGGCAATTACTACCTCCCTACGAGCAGTACTTC.

Here the CDR3 DNA reads TGTGCCAGCAGTGAAACGTACGCTCGGGGGCCCCAGCATTTT. Encoded protein: CASSETYARGPQHF. The rearrangement uses TRBV25-1 and TRBJ1-5; no definite D call. Trimming pared 2 bases from V and 9 bases from J, leaving 14 bases between. The V gene's germline CDR1 is MGHDK and CDR2 SYGVNS. This CDR3 contains 14 residues.